The T cell receptor (beta chain) described here comes from a study of blood T cell repertoires in COVID-19. Study overall: PBMCs, B-cell-depleted T cells, or T cells provided the cDNA or gDNA that made up the material.

This clone has a single count. With 3 bases clipped from V and 0 bases from J, the junction kept 3 bases outside the gene matches. In germline, CDR1 is SGHNT, CDR2 YYREEE (reference sequence). The CDR3 consists of 16 residues. Sequenced by immunoSEQ multiplex PCR; TCRdb stores in-frame clones only, minus some. The sample lists 170,000 or so clones; just over 85% were seen once. The chain is built from TRBV5-4 and TRBJ2-6; 7 nucleotides line up with TRBD2. The sequenced sample was peripheral blood. This sequence was found in a man aged 50 to 60 with active or convalescent COVID-19. The CDR3 sequence is CASSWGGDSGANVLTF. The CDR3 DNA is TGTGCCAGCAGCTGGGGAGGGGACTCTGGGGCCAACGTCCTGACTTTC.